This entry features one TCR beta chain sequence. Sequencing was performed with immunoSEQ multiplex PCR; in TCRdb, only in-frame clones are kept and a portion is missing. The repertoire has more than 75,000 clones, roughly 89% of them found once; the top ten carry approximately 2.4%. The data stem from a study of blood T cell repertoires in COVID-19. Study-wide background: The origin of the acute and convalescent COVID-19 samples was the United States, Italy and Spain. T cells, B-cell-depleted T cells, or PBMCs supplied cDNA or gDNA.

V was pared by 0 bases and J by 4 bases, with 9 bases between. The CDR3 runs 14 residues. Germline V gene data show CDR1 as MNHEY and CDR2 as SVGAGI. The chain couples TRBV6-5 to TRBJ1-1; D not resolved. The receptor was derived from a man in his forties or fifties with acute or convalescent COVID-19. Sequenced: peripheral blood. CDR3 in amino acids: CASSYSGGGTEAFF. DNA of the CDR3: TGTGCCAGCAGTTACTCCGGCGGAGGCACTGAAGCTTTCTTT.